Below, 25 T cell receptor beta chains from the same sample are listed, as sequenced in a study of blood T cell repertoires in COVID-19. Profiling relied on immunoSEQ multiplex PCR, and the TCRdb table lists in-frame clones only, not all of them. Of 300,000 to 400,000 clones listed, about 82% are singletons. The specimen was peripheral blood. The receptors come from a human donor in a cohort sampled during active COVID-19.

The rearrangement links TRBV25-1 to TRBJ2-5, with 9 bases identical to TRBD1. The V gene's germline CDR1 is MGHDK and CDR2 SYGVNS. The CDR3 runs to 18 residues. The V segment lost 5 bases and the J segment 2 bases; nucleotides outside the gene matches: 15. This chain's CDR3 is CASSSSDPGTGTQETQYF. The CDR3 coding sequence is TGTGCCAGCAGTTCATCAGACCCTGGGACAGGGACACAAGAGACCCAGTACTTC.

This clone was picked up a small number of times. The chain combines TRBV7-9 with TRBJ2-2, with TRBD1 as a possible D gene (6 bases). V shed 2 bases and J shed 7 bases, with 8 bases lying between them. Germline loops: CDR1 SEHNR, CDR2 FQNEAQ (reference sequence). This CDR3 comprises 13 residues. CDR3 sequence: CASSLQGHGELFF. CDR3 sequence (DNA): TGTGCCAGCAGCTTACAGGGACACGGGGAGCTGTTTTTT.

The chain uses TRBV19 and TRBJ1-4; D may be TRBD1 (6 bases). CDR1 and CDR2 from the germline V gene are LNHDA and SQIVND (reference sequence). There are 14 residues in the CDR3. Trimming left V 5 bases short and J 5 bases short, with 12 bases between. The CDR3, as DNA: TGTGCCAGTAGTGAACAGGGAGTCAATGAAAAACTGTTTTTT. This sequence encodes CASSEQGVNEKLFF.

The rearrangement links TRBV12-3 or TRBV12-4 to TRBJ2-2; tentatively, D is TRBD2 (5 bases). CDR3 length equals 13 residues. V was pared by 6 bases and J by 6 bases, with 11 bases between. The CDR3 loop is CASSPPGAGELFF. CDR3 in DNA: TGTGCCAGCAGCCCCCCCGGGGCCGGGGAGCTGTTTTTT.

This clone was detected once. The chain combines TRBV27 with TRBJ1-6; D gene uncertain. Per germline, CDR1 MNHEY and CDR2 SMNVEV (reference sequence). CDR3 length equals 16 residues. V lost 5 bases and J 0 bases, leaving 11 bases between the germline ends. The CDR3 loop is CASSQLGSSYNSPLHF. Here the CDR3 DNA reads TGTGCCAGCAGTCAACTAGGGAGCTCCTATAATTCACCCCTCCACTTT.

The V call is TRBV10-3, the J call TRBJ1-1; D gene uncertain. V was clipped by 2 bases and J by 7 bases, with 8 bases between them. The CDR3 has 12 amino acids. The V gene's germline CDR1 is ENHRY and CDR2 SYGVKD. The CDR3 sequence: CAISERGFEAFF. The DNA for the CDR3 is TGTGCCATCAGTGAGCGAGGATTTGAAGCTTTCTTT.

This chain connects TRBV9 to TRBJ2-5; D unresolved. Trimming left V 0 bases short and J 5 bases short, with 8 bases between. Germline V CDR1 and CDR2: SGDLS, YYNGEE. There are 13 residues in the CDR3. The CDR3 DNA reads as TGTGCCAGCAGCGTAGATGCCAGGGAGACCCAGTACTTC. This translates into CASSVDARETQYF.

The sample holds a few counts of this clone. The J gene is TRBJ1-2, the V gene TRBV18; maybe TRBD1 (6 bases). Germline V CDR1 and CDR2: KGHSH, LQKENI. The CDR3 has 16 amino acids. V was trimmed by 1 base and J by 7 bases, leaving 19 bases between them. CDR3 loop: CASSPQGSGVFLGYTF. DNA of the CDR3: TGTGCCAGCTCACCACAAGGGTCAGGGGTTTTTCTTGGCTACACCTTC.

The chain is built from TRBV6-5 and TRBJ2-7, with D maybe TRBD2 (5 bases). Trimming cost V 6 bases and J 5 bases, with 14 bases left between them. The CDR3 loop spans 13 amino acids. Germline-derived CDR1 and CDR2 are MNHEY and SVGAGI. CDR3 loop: CASRSGGYDEQYF. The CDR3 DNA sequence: TGTGCCAGCAGGAGTGGCGGGTATGACGAGCAGTACTTC.

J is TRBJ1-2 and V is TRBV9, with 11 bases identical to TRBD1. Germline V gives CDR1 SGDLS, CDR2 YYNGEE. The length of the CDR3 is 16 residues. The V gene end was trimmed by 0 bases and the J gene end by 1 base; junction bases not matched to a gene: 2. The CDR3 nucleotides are TGTGCCAGCAGCGTAGAGGGGACAGGGGGTAACTATGGCTACACCTTC. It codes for CASSVEGTGGNYGYTF.

CDR3 sequence (DNA): TGTGCCAGCAGCCCCTCCGGGACACCCTCCTACGAGCAGTACTTC. Translating gives CASSPSGTPSYEQYF. J is TRBJ2-7 and V is TRBV7-6, with D possibly being TRBD1 (6 bases). The CDR3 sequence is 15 residues long. Germline loops: CDR1 SGHVS, CDR2 FNYEAQ. Trimming cost V 5 bases and J 0 bases, with 14 bases left between them.

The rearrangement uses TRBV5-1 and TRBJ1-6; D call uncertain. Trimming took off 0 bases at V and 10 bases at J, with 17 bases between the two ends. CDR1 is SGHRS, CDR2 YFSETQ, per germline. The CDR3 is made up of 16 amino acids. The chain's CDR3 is CASSLVPLGVQSPLHF. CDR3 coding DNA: TGCGCCAGCAGCTTGGTGCCCCTCGGGGTACAGTCACCCCTCCACTTT.

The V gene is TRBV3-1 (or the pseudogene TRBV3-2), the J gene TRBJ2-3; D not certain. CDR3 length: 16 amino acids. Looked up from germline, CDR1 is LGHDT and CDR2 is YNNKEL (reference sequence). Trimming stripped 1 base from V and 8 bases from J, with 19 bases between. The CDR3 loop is CASSQAGPRPAGTQYF. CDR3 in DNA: TGTGCCAGCAGCCAAGCGGGTCCTCGCCCGGCCGGTACGCAGTATTTT.

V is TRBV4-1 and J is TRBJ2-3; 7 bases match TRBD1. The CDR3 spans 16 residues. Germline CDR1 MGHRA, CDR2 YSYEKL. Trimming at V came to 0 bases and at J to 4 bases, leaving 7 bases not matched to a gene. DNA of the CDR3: TGCGCCAGCAGCCAAGATAGGAGACAGGGCTCAGATACGCAGTATTTT. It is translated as CASSQDRRQGSDTQYF.

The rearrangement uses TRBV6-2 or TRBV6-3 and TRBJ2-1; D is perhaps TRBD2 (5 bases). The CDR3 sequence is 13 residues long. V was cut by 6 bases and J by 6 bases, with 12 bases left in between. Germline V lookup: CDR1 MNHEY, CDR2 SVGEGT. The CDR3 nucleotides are TGTGCCAGCAGCCACGGGGAAATCAATGAGCAGTTCTTC. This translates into CASSHGEINEQFF.

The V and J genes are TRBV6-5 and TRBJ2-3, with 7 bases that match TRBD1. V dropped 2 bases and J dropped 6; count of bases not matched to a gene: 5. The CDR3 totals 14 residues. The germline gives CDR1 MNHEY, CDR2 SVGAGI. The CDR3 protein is CASSYTEGADTQYF. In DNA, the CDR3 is TGTGCCAGCAGTTACACTGAGGGGGCGGATACGCAGTATTTT.

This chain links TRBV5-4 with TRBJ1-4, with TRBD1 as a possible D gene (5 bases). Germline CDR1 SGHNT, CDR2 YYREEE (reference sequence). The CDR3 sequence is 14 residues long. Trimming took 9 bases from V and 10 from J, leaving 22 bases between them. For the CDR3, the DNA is TGTGCCACCTCCTTGGAGGGGCGAGAGGGAAAACTGTTTTTT. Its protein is CATSLEGREGKLFF.

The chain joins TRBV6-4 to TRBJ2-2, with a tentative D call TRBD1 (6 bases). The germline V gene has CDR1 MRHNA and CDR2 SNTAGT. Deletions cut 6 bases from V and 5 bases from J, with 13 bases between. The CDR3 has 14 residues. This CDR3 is CASSMDSPTGELFF. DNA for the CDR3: TGTGCCAGCAGCATGGACAGTCCTACCGGGGAGCTGTTTTTT.

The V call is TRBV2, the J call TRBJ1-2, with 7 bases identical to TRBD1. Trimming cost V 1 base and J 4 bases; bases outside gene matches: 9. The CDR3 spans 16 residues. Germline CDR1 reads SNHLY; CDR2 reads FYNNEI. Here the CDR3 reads CASSEEGAGGFYGYTF. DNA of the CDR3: TGTGCCAGCAGTGAAGAGGGGGCAGGGGGATTCTATGGCTACACCTTC.

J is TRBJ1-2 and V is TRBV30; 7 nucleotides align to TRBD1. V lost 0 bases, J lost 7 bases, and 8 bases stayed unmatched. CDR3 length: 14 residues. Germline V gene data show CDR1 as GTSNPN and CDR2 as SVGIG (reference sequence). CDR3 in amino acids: CAWSVRQGVGGYTF. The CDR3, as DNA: TGTGCCTGGAGTGTACGTCAGGGGGTGGGTGGCTACACCTTC.

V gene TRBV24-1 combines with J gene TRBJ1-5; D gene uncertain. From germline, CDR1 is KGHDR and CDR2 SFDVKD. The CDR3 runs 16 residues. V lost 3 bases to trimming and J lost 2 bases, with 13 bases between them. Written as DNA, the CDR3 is TGTGCCACCAGTGATCCTGGGAGCGATCGCAATCAGCCCCAGCATTTT. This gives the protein CATSDPGSDRNQPQHF.

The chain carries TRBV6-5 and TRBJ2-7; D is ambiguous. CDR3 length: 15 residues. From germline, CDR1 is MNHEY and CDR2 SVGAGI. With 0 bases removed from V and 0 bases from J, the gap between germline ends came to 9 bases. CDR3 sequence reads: CASSYSYRSSYEQYF. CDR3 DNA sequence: TGTGCCAGCAGTTACTCGTACCGGAGCTCCTACGAGCAGTACTTC.

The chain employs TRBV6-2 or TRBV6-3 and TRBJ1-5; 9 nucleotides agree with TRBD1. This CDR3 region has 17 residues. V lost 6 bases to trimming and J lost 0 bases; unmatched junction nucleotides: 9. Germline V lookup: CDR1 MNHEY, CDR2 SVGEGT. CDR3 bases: TGTGCCAGCAGCGATTGGACAGGGGATTATAGCAATCAGCCCCAGCATTTT. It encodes CASSDWTGDYSNQPQHF.

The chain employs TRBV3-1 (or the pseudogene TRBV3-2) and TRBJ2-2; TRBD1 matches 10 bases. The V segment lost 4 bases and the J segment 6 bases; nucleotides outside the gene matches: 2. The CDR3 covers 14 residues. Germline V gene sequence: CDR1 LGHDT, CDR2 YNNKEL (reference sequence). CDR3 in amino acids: CASSRGTGAGELFF. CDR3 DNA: TGTGCCAGCAGCCGAGGGACAGGGGCCGGGGAGCTGTTTTTT.

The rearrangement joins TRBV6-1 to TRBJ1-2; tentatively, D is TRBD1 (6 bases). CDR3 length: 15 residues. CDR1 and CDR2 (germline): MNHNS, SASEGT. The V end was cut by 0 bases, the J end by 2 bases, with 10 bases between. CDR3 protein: CASSEAGHKNYGYTF. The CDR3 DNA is TGTGCCAGCAGTGAAGCGGGACATAAGAACTATGGCTACACCTTC.